The clone carrying this T cell receptor (beta chain) appeared a single time. Antigen specificity is unknown. The PCR ran on 60 Vbeta and 13 Jbeta primers. Sequenced by immunoSEQ multiplex PCR; TCRdb stores in-frame clones only, minus some. The data show some 180,000 clones, with 82% seen just once and over 1.5% held by the top ten. The sample belongs to a study of cytomegalovirus exposure and HLA in healthy donors. Points from the study as a whole: While the bulk of TCR sequences proved rare, some public TCRs turned up in many donors.

The V end lost 5 bases, the J end lost 0 bases, and 6 bases lay between the germline ends. Germline V lookup: CDR1 SGHTA, CDR2 FQGTGA. The length of the CDR3 is 13 residues. The V and J genes are TRBV7-3 and TRBJ2-3; possible D gene TRBD2, 5 bases. Specimen: PBMCs. The sequence was obtained from a man between 40 and 49 years old in good health and CMV-seronegative. The CDR3 DNA sequence: TGTGCCAGCAGCAAGCGGAGCACAGATACGCAGTATTTT. Translated: CASSKRSTDTQYF.